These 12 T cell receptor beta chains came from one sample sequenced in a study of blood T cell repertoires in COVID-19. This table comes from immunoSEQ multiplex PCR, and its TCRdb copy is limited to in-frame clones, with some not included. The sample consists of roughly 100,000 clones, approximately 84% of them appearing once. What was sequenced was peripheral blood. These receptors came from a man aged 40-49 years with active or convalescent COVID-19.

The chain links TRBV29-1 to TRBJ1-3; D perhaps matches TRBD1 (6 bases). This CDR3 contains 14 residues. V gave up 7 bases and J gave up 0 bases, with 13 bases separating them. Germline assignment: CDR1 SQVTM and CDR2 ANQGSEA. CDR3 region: CSAVDRPSGNTIYF. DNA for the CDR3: TGCAGCGCCGTCGACAGGCCCTCTGGAAACACCATATATTTT. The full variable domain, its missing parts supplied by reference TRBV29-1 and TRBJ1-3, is SAVISQKPSRDICQRGTSLTIQCQVDSQVTMMFWYRQQPGQSLTLIATANQGSEATYESGFVIDKFPISRPNLTFSTLTVSNMSPEDSSIYLCSAVDRPSGNTIYFGEGSWLTVV.

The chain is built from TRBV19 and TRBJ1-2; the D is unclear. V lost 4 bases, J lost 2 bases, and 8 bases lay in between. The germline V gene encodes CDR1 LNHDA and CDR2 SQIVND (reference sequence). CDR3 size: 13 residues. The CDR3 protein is CASSSASNYGYTF. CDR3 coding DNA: TGTGCCAGTAGTAGCGCTTCCAACTATGGCTACACCTTC. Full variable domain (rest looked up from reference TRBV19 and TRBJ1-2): DGGITQSPKYLFRKEGQNVTLSCEQNLNHDAMYWYRQDPGQGLRLIYYSQIVNDFQKGDIAEGYSVSREKKESFPLTVTSAQKNPTAFYLCASSSASNYGYTFGSGTRLTVV.

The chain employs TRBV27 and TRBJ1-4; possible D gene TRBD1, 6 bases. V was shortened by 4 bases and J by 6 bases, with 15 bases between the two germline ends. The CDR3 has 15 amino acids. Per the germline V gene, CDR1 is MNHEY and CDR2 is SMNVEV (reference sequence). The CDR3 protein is CASSSTGIRDEKLFF. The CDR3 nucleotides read TGTGCCAGCAGTTCCACAGGGATTAGGGATGAAAAACTGTTTTTT.

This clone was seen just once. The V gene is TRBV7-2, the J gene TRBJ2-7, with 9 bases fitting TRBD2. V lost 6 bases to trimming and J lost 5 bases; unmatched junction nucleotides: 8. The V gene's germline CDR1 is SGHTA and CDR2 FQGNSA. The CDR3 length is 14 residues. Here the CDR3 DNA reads TGTGCCAGCAGTGGGCTAGCGGGGAGGCACGAGCAGTACTTC. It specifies CASSGLAGRHEQYF.

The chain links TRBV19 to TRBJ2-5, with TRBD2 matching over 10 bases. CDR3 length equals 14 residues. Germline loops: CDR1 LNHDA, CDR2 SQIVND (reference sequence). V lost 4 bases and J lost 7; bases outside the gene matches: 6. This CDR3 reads CASSRIAGGGTQYF. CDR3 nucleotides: TGTGCCAGTAGTAGAATAGCGGGGGGAGGGACCCAGTACTTC.

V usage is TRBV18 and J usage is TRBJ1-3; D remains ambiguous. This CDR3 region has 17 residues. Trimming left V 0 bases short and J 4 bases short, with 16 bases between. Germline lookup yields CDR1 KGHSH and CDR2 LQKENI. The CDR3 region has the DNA TGTGCCAGCTCACCACCGCGCCAGGTGGTCTACGGAAACACCATATATTTT. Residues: CASSPPRQVVYGNTIYF. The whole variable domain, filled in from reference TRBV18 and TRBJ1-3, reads NAGVMQNPRHLVRRRGQEARLRCSPMKGHSHVYWYRQLPEEGLKFMVYLQKENIIDESGMPKERFSAEFPKEGPSILRIQQVVRGDSAAYFCASSPPRQVVYGNTIYFGEGSWLTVV.

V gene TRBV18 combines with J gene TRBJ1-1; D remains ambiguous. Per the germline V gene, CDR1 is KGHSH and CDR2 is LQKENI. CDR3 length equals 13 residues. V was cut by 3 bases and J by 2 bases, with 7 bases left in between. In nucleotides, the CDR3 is TGTGCCAGCTCACCGACGACTAACACTGAAGCTTTCTTT. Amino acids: CASSPTTNTEAFF.

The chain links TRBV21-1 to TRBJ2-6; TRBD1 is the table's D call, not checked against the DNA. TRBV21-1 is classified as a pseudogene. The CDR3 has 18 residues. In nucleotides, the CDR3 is TGTGCCAGCAGCAAGGTTGGGACACTCCCCGGCGGGGCCAACGTCCTGACTTTC. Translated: CASSKVGTLPGGANVLTF.

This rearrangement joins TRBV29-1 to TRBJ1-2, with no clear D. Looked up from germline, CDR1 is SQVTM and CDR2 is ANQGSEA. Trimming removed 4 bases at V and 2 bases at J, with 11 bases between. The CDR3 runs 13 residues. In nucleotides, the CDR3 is TGCAGCGTTGCGGGGAGGGAAAACTATGGCTACACCTTC. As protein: CSVAGRENYGYTF.

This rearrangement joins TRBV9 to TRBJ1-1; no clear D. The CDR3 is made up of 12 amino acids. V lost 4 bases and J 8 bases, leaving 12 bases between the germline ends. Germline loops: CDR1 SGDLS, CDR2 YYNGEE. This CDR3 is CASSTPPVEAFF. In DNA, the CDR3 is TGTGCCAGCAGCACCCCCCCGGTGGAAGCTTTCTTT. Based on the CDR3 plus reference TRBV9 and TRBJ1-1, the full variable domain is DSGVTQTPKHLITATGQRVTLRCSPRSGDLSVYWYQQSLDQGLQFLIQYYNGEERAKGNILERFSAQQFPDLHSELNLSSLELGDSALYFCASSTPPVEAFFGQGTRLTVV.

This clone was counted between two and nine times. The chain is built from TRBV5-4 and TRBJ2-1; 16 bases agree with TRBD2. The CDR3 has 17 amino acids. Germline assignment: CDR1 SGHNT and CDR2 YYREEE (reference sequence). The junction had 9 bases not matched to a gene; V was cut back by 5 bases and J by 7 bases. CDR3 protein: CASSLGLAGGLRNEQFF. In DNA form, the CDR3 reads TGTGCCAGCAGTCTGGGACTAGCGGGGGGGCTTAGGAATGAGCAGTTCTTC.

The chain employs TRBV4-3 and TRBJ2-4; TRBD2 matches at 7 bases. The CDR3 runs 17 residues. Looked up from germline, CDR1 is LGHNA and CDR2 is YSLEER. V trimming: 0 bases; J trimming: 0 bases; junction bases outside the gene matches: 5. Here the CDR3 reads CASSQDWLAVAKNIQYF. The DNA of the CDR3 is TGCGCCAGCAGCCAAGATTGGCTAGCGGTAGCCAAAAACATTCAGTACTTC.